The clone carrying this T cell receptor beta chain was seen more than once but under ten times. The data originate from a study of beta chain features in type 1 diabetes. Overall study: Taken together, all samples contributed some 100 million examined sorted cells.

Expressed TCRB transcripts were sequenced after all isolated RNA was converted to cDNA. The method was immunoSEQ multiplex PCR; TCRdb's version includes in-frame clones alone and lacks a portion of them. The sample shows 120,000 to 150,000 clones, less than 11% of them seen only once. With V trimmed by 5 bases and J by 7 bases, 5 bases remained unmatched. Per the germline V gene, CDR1 is SGHTA and CDR2 is FQGTGA. This CDR3 has 15 amino acids. Source material: naive CD4+ T cells from blood. The TCR originated in a man aged 18 to 35 in good health. The chain joins TRBV7-3 to TRBJ2-1, with TRBD2 matching 13 bases. CDR3 nucleotides: TGTGCCAGCAGCGCCGGGACTAGCGGGGAAAATGAGCAGTTCTTC. Protein: CASSAGTSGENEQFF.